This TCR beta chain stems from a study of Graves' ophthalmopathy and Graves' hyperthyroidism. Study-level findings and limits: Researchers report that a 13-signature model separated ophthalmopathy from stable hyperthyroidism, posting roughly 90% sensitivity and less than 82% specificity.

Active ophthalmopathy (CAS at least 3, NOSPECS at least 4), lasting under 3 months. None of the included patients had other autoimmune diseases, uncontrolled infections, pregnancy or lactation, as these led to exclusion. Orbital computed tomography, thyroid ultrasound, TRAb, serum thyroxine and clinical symptoms formed the basis of diagnosis. Concerning this clonotype itself: Its antigen is not known.

Germline values: CDR1 DFQATT, CDR2 SNEGSKA (reference sequence). The CDR3 runs 15 residues. Scientists amplified the TCR beta CDR3 regions from RNA transcripts. Second-round multiplex PCR came after first-round RT-PCR with HTBI primers. MiXCR, run by TCRdb on the multiplex PCR reads, gives a single entry per CDR3 protein. The sample has about 700,000 distinct CDR3 sequences; 40% are singletons. The sample comprised peripheral blood. The rearrangement links TRBV20-1 to TRBJ2-7, with 8 bases fitting TRBD2. The DNA end is more similar to TRBJ2-1, so the J call may be wrong. The sequence derives from an adult man with Graves' ophthalmopathy. The CDR3 region is CSANTGGSSYNEQFF. CDR3 DNA sequence: TGCAGTGCAAACACGGGGGGGAGCTCCTACAATGAGCAGTTCTTC.